This T cell receptor (beta chain) was found in a study of OX40 agonist ivuxolimab in advanced cancers. About the research overall: Ivuxolimab is a fully human IgG2 antibody that activates OX40 (CD134). Patients receiving dose escalation had hepatocellular carcinoma, melanoma, renal cell or head and neck cancer. Prior checkpoint blockade (anti-PD-1, anti-PD-L1 or anti-CTLA-4) was permitted; approximately 41% had it.

Here immunoSEQ multiplex PCR was the method, and the copy in TCRdb shows in-frame clones only, minus some. The table includes 65,000 to 80,000 clones, roughly 93% detected once. The V and J ends lost 2 bases and 7 bases, in that order; junction bases with no gene match: 9. The germline V gene has CDR1 MNHNS and CDR2 SASEGT. CDR3 size: 15 residues. The TCR originated in an adult with an advanced solid tumor such as melanoma, head and neck, liver or kidney cancer. This sequence joins TRBV6-1 and TRBJ1-1; TRBD1 matches 8 bases. The starting material was CD4+ or CD8+ T cells sorted from blood, obtained in a trial of the OX40 agonist ivuxolimab. CDR3 in DNA: TGTGCCAGCAGTGAATACCAGGGGGCAGACGGTGAAGCTTTCTTT. Translation gives CASSEYQGADGEAFF.